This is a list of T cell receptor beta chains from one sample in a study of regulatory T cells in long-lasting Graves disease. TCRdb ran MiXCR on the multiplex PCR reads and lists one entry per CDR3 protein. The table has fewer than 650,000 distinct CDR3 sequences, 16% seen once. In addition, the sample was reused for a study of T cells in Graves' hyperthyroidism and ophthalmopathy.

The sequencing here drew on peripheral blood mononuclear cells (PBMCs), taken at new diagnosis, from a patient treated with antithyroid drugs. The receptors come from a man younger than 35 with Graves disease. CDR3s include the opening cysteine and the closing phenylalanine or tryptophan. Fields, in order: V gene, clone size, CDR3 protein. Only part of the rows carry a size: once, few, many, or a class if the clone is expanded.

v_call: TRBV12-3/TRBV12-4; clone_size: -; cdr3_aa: CASSFSMSRWTEMNTEAFF
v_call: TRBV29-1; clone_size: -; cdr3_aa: CSVDKGAGGELFF
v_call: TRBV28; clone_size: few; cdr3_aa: CASSLLRQGATYEQYF
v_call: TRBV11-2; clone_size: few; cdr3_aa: CASSLRGRREGEKLFF
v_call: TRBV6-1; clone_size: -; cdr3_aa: CASTPDRARDEQFF
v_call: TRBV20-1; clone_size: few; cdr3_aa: CSARGLAGPPTSYEQYF
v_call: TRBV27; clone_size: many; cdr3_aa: CASSFGLANPSNNEQFF
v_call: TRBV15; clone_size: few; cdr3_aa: CATSRDRRGNTEAFF
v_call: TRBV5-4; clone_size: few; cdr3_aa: CASIERQRGNTEAFF
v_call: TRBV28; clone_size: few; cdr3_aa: CASSSSGLAGSYEQYF
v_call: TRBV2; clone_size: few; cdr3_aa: CAGATEKNSPLHF
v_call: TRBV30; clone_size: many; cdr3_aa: CAWSVPLTGELFF
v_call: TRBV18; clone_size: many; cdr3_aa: CASSPGVKYEQYF
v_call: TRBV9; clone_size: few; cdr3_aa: CASSVGPSGRAHYEQYF
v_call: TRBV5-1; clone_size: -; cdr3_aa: CARRPYNEQFF
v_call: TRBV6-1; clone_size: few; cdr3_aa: CASRNTGGGVNYGYTF
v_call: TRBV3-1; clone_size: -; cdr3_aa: CASSQRGAEGAQHF
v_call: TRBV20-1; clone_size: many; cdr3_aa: CSALAGIYEQYF
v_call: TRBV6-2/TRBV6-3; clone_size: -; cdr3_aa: CASRSSTGRYEQYF
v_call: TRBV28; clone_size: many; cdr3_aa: CASRVTNSYNEQFF
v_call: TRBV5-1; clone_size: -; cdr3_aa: CASTLDGGAGREQYF
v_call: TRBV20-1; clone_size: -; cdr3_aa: CSARLGRGNQPQHF
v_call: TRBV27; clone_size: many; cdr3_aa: CASSLRDTPYNEQFF
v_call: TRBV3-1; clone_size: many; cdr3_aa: CASSQGLAGIYEQYF
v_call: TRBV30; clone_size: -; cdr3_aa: CAWSKRQGDQPQHF
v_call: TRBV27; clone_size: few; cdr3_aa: CASSLVGRDPYNEQFF
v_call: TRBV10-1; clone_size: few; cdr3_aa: CASSTDLGTEAFF
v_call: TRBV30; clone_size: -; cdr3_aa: CAWSANRGLTTGELFF
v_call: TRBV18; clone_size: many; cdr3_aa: CASSPGREEAFF
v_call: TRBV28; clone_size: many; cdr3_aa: CASRSGTGGNQPQHF
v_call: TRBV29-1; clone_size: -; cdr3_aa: CSVGQGAGGYTF
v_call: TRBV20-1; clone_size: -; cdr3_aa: CSARVRLMNTEAFF
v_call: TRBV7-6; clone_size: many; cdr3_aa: CASSLISGSVTDTQYF
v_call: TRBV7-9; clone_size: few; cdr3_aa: CASSRGTGDGYTF
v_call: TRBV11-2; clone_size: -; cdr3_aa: CASSSWTASFGEQYF
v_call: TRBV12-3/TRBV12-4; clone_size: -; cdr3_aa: CASSGGTGVTYEQYF
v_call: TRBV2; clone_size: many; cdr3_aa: CASSRLAEIYNEQFF
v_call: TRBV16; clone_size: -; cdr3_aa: CASSHPLRDGTDTQYF
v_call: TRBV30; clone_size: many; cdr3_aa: CAWASGSGADTQYF
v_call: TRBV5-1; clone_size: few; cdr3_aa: CASSLNRAWSSGANVLTF
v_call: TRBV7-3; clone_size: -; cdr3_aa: CASSTPGQGEEKLFF